The subject of this entry is one T cell receptor beta chain. Its antigen remains unknown. This entry belongs to a study of shared clonotypes between healthy human individuals. Looking at the study overall: Donor ages ranged 18 to 49 years: a couple of women, a few men. The plates for each donor numbered three CD4 naive, three CD4 memory, two CD8 naive and one CD8 memory.

The repertoire was sequenced with immunoSEQ multiplex PCR; TCRdb's copy has only in-frame clones and lacks some. The sample contains roughly 1,500,000 clones, approximately 98.5% of which appear only once. CDR3 length: 15 amino acids. Germline-derived CDR1 and CDR2 are SGHRS and YFSETQ. V dropped 4 bases and J dropped 3 bases, with 17 bases sitting between them. Regarding the study as a whole: In this cohort, only blood was sampled, and tissue repertoires likely differ. Naive subsets tended to show greater estimated richness than memory subsets.

Input material: naive CD4+ T cells sorted from blood. Subset defined: CD45RA+ positively selected. The rearrangement links TRBV5-1 to TRBJ2-7; maybe TRBD1 (6 bases). The sequence came from a man aged 25 to 40 in good health. The CDR3 nucleotides are TGCGCCAGCAGCCTAGCAGGGGATGAGGTCTACGAGCAGTACTTC. Encoded protein: CASSLAGDEVYEQYF.